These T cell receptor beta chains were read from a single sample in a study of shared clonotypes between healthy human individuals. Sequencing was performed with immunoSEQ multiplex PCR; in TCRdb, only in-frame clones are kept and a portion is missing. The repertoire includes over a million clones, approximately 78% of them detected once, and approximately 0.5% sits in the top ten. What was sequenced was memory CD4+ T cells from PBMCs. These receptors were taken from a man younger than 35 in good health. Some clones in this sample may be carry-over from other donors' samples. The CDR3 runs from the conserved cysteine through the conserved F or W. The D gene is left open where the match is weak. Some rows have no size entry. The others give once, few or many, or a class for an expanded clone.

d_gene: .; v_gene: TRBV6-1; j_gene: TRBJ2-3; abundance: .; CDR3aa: CASVRLGGDTQYF; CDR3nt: TGTGCCAGCGTCCGGTTGGGGGGAGATACGCAGTATTTT
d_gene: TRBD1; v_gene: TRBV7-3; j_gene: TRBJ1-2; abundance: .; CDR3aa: CASTLSRTGSNYGYTF; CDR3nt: TGTGCCAGCACTCTTAGTAGGACAGGGAGTAACTATGGCTACACCTTC
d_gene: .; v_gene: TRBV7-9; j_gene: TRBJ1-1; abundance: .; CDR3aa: CASSPLGSGGRVTEAFF; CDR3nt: TGTGCCAGCAGCCCGCTAGGAAGCGGGGGGCGGGTCACTGAAGCTTTCTTT
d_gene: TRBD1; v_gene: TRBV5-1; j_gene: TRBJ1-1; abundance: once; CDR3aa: CASSLDRGPYTEAFF; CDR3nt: TGCGCCAGCAGTCTTGACAGGGGGCCTTACACTGAAGCTTTCTTT
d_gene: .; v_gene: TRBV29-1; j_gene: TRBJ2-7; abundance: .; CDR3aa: CSVGGPTYEQYF; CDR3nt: TGCAGCGTTGGGGGGCCCACCTACGAGCAGTACTTC
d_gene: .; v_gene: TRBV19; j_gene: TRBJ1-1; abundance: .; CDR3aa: CASSSQANTEAFF; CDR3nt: TGTGCCAGTAGTTCTCAGGCGAACACTGAAGCTTTCTTT
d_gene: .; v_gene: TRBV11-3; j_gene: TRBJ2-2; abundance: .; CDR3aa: CASSLRQAGTGELFF; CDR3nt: TGTGCCAGCAGCCTTAGACAGGCGGGCACCGGGGAGCTGTTTTTT
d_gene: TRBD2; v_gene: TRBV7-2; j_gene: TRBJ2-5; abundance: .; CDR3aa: CASSFSGTTKETQYF; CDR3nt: TGTGCCAGCAGCTTCTCCGGGACTACTAAAGAGACCCAGTACTTC
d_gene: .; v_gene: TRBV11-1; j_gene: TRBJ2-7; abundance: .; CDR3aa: CASSSGPPYEQYF; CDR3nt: TGTGCCAGCAGCTCCGGACCCCCCTACGAGCAGTACTTC
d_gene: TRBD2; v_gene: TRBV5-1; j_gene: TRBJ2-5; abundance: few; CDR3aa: CASSPAGASGTQYF; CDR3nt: TGCGCCAGCAGTCCAGCGGGAGCCTCAGGGACCCAGTACTTC
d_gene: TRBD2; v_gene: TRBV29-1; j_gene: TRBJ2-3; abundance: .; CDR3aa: CSVRRLAGGTTFPDTQYF; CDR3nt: TGCAGCGTGAGGAGACTAGCGGGAGGGACCACTTTTCCCGATACGCAGTATTTT
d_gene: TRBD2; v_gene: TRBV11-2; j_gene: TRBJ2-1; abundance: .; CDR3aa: CASSLDRQSSGIGGEQFF; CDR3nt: TGTGCCAGCAGCTTAGATCGTCAGTCTAGCGGGATAGGGGGTGAGCAGTTCTTC
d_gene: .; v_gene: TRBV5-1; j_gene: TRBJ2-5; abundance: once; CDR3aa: CASSLAGPGETQYF; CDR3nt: TGCGCCAGCAGCTTGGCAGGCCCAGGGGAGACCCAGTACTTC
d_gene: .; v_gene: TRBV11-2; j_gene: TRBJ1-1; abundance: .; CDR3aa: CASSFRGTEAFF; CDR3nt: TGTGCCAGCAGCTTTCGAGGGACTGAAGCTTTCTTT
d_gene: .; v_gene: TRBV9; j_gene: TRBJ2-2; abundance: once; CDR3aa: CASSPGAANTGELFF; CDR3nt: TGTGCCAGCAGCCCAGGGGCAGCGAACACCGGGGAGCTGTTTTTT
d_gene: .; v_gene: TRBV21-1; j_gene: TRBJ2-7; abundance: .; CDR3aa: CASSCYGLAGDEQYF; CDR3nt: TGTGCCAGCAGTTGTTACGGACTAGCGGGAGACGAGCAGTACTTC
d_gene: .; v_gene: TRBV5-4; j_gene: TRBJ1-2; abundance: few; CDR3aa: CASRPGTSLNYGYTF; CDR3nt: TGTGCCAGCAGACCAGGGACATCGCTAAACTATGGCTACACCTTC
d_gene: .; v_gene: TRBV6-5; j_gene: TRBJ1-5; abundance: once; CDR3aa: CASSKDGDQPQHF; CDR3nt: TGTGCCAGCAGCAAGGATGGAGATCAGCCCCAGCATTTT
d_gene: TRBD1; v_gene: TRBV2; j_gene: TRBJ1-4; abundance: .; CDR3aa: CASLSGQGAEKLFF; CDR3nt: TGTGCCAGCCTATCGGGACAGGGGGCCGAAAAACTGTTTTTT
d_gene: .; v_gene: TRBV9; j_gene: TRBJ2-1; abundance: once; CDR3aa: CASSDTSQGHEQFF; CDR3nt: TGTGCCAGCAGCGACACCTCCCAGGGGCATGAGCAGTTCTTC
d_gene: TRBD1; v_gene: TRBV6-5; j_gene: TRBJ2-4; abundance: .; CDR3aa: CASSPDRVAHIQYF; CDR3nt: TGTGCCAGCAGTCCGGACAGGGTGGCTCACATTCAGTACTTC
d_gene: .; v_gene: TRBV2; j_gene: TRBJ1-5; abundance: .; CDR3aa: CASSAGGRNQPQHF; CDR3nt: TGTGCCAGCAGTGCGGGGGGCCGTAATCAGCCCCAGCATTTT
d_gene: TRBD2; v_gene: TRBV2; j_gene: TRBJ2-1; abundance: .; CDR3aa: CASRRTSGNYNEQFF; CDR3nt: TGTGCCAGCAGACGGACTAGCGGAAACTACAATGAGCAGTTCTTC
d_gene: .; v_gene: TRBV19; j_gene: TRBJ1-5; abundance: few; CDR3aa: CASSRGRQVRDQPQHF; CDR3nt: TGTGCCAGTAGTAGAGGTCGGCAGGTACGTGATCAGCCCCAGCATTTT
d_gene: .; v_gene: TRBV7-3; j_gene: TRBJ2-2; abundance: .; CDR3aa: CASRINKPITGELFF; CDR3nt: TGTGCCAGCAGGATAAACAAACCAATCACCGGGGAGCTGTTTTTT
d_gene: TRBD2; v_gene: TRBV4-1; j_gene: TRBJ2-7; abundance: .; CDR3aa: CASSQGRTSGSYEQYF; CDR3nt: TGCGCCAGCAGCCAAGGACGGACTAGCGGGAGTTACGAGCAGTACTTC
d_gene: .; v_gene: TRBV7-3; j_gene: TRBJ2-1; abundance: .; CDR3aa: CASSPTAAGSGYNEQFF; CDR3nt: TGTGCCAGCAGCCCCACGGCCGCGGGAAGCGGCTACAATGAGCAGTTCTTC
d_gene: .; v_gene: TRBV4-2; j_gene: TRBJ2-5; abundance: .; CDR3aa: CASSQGISQGGAQETQYF; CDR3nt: TGTGCCAGCAGCCAAGGGATTAGTCAAGGGGGGGCACAAGAGACCCAGTACTTC
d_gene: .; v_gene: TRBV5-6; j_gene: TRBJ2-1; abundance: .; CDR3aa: CASSLSDEQFF; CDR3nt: TGTGCCAGCAGCTTGAGCGATGAGCAGTTCTTC
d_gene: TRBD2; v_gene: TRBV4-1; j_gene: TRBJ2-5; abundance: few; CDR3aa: CASSLGTSGSGETQYF; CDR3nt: TGCGCCAGCAGCCTGGGGACTAGCGGGAGTGGGGAGACCCAGTACTTC
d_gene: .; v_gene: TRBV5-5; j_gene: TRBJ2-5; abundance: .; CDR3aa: CASSLESAQETQYF; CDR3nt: TGTGCCAGCAGCTTGGAGTCAGCTCAGGAGACCCAGTACTTC
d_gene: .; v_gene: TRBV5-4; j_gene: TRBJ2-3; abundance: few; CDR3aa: CASSLLAGSPDTQYF; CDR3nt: TGTGCCAGCAGCTTGTTGGCAGGGAGTCCAGATACGCAGTATTTT
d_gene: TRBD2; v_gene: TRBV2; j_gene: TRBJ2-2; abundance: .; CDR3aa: CASSRRWVAGGRSGELFF; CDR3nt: TGTGCCAGCAGCCGAAGGTGGGTAGCGGGAGGAAGATCCGGGGAGCTGTTTTTT